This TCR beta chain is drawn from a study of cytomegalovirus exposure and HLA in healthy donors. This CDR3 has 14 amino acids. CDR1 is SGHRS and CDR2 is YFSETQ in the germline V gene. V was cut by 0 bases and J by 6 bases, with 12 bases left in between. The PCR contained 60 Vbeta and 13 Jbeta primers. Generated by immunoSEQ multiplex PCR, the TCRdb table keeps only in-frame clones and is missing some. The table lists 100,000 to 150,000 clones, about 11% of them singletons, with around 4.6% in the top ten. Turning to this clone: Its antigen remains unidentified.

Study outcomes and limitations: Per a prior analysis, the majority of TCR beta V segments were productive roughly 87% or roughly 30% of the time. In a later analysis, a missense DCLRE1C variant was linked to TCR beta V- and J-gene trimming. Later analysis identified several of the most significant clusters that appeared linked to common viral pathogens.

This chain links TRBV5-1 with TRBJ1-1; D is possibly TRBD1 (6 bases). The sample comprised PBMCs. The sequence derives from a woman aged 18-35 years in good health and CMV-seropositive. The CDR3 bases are TGCGCCAGCAGCTTGGGGGGGCTAGGCTCTGAAGCTTTCTTT. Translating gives CASSLGGLGSEAFF.